Here is one T cell receptor beta chain with its context. Sequencing was performed with immunoSEQ multiplex PCR; in TCRdb, only in-frame clones are kept and a portion is missing. The sample records a few hundred thousand clones, around 87% being singletons. This sample is drawn from a study of blood T cell repertoires in COVID-19. The CDR3 length is 14 residues. With 1 base removed from V and 2 bases from J, the gap between germline ends came to 8 bases. The germline CDR1 and CDR2 sequences are MNHEY and SVGEGT. Sequences were obtained from peripheral blood. The clonotype was recovered from a woman aged 70-85 years with active or convalescent COVID-19. This sequence joins TRBV6-2 or TRBV6-3 and TRBJ1-2; D is unclear. CDR3 sequence: CASSYWTLNYGYTF. The CDR3 region has the DNA TGTGCCAGCAGTTACTGGACTTTAAACTATGGCTACACCTTC.